This section outlines one T cell receptor beta chain sequence together with its context. Its antigen remains unknown. TCRdb independently ran MiXCR on the reads; one entry per CDR3 protein. The sample shows 200,000 to 300,000 distinct CDR3 sequences, around an eighth of them seen only once. This CDR3 spans 14 amino acids. Germline values: CDR1 MNHEY, CDR2 SVGAGI. The V end was cut by 5 bases, the J end by 5 bases, with 13 bases between. The data stem from a study of T cell repertoires in cytomegalovirus infection. Whole-study context: Signatures in public TCR beta sequences pointed to both CMV infection and matching HLA type. Whole-study findings and limits: HLA-C-restricted CMV clonotypes gave the most frequent clonotype in two of eight donors.

This sequence originates from a human donor in good health (CMV status not recorded). Some clones in this sample may be carry-over from other donors' samples. The specimen was PBMCs. The chain recombines TRBV6-5 with TRBJ1-5; D perhaps matches TRBD1 (5 bases). CDR3 sequence reads: CASSPRVGDQPQHF. As DNA, the CDR3 is TGTGCCAGCAGTCCCAGGGTTGGGGATCAGCCCCAGCATTTT.